The rows below give T cell receptor beta chains drawn from one sample of a study of T cell responses to AZD1222 COVID-19 vaccine. The data were produced by immunoSEQ multiplex PCR, yet TCRdb's version contains in-frame clones alone and is incomplete. The sample includes 70,000 to 80,000 clones, roughly 90% of them seen just once. Sequencing used peripheral blood, obtained on day 0 of AZD1222 vaccination. These receptors came from an adult in good health. CDR3s include the opening cysteine and the closing phenylalanine or tryptophan. The D gene is left open where the match is weak. Clone size is stated in some rows and not others, as once, few, many or a class when expanded.

cdr3_aa: CASSLGAGNSNQPQHF
cdr3_nt: TGTGCCAGCAGCTTGGGGGCGGGAAATAGCAATCAGCCCCAGCATTTT
clone_size: NA
d_call: NA
v_call: TRBV5-5
j_call: TRBJ1-5

cdr3_aa: CASSLVPGNEQFF
cdr3_nt: TGTGCCAGCAGCTTGGTTCCCGGCAATGAGCAGTTCTTC
clone_size: NA
d_call: NA
v_call: TRBV7-2
j_call: TRBJ2-1

cdr3_aa: CASSVLLHPPDTQYF
cdr3_nt: TGTGCCAGCAGCGTACTACTCCACCCCCCAGATACGCAGTATTTT
clone_size: NA
d_call: NA
v_call: TRBV9
j_call: TRBJ2-3

cdr3_aa: CASSIGTQPQHF
cdr3_nt: TGTGCCAGCAGCATCGGGACACAGCCCCAGCATTTT
clone_size: NA
d_call: NA
v_call: TRBV21-1
j_call: TRBJ1-5

cdr3_aa: CASGRGGGGNGYTF
cdr3_nt: TGTGCCAGCGGGCGAGGAGGGGGTGGTAATGGCTACACCTTC
clone_size: NA
d_call: NA
v_call: TRBV28
j_call: TRBJ1-2

cdr3_aa: CAISSGTQNTEAFF
cdr3_nt: TGTGCCATCAGTTCCGGGACACAGAACACTGAAGCTTTCTTT
clone_size: NA
d_call: NA
v_call: TRBV10-3
j_call: TRBJ1-1

cdr3_aa: CASSPAGPPEAFF
cdr3_nt: TGCGCCAGCAGCCCCGCGGGCCCTCCTGAAGCTTTCTTT
clone_size: NA
d_call: NA
v_call: TRBV5-1
j_call: TRBJ1-1

cdr3_aa: CASRPVGGRNQPQHF
cdr3_nt: TGTGCCAGTAGACCCGTCGGGGGCCGCAATCAGCCCCAGCATTTT
clone_size: NA
d_call: NA
v_call: TRBV19
j_call: TRBJ1-5

cdr3_aa: CASSQDPGAHTDTQYF
cdr3_nt: TGTGCCAGCAGCCAAGATCCGGGGGCCCACACAGATACGCAGTATTTT
clone_size: NA
d_call: NA
v_call: TRBV3-1/TRBV3-2
j_call: TRBJ2-3

cdr3_aa: CASSLRGHGANVLTF
cdr3_nt: TGTGCCAGCAGCTTACGGGGGCACGGGGCCAACGTCCTGACTTTC
clone_size: once
d_call: NA
v_call: TRBV7-8
j_call: TRBJ2-6

cdr3_aa: CASSLEPSLGNTEAFF
cdr3_nt: TGTGCCAGCAGCTTAGAACCGTCGCTGGGTAACACTGAAGCTTTCTTT
clone_size: few
d_call: NA
v_call: TRBV7-8
j_call: TRBJ1-1

cdr3_aa: CASSSYPGLHYSNQPQHF
cdr3_nt: TGTGCCAGCAGCTCTTACCCAGGGCTACATTATAGCAATCAGCCCCAGCATTTT
clone_size: NA
d_call: NA
v_call: TRBV7-6
j_call: TRBJ1-5

cdr3_aa: CASSRTVNTDTQYF
cdr3_nt: TGTGCCAGCAGCCGGACGGTCAATACAGATACGCAGTATTTT
clone_size: NA
d_call: NA
v_call: TRBV7-2
j_call: TRBJ2-3

cdr3_aa: CAISVGSFSTEAFF
cdr3_nt: TGTGCCATCAGTGTGGGCAGCTTTTCCACTGAAGCTTTCTTT
clone_size: NA
d_call: NA
v_call: TRBV10-3
j_call: TRBJ1-1

cdr3_aa: CASTRGTSRAKNIQYF
cdr3_nt: TGTGCCAGCACCAGGGGGACATCTCGGGCCAAAAACATTCAGTACTTC
clone_size: NA
d_call: TRBD1
v_call: TRBV2
j_call: TRBJ2-4

cdr3_aa: CASSPVGGMVTEAFF
cdr3_nt: TGTGCCAGCAGTCCGGTAGGGGGGATGGTCACTGAAGCTTTCTTT
clone_size: once
d_call: NA
v_call: TRBV28
j_call: TRBJ1-1

cdr3_aa: CASSLRSTGQNEKLFF
cdr3_nt: TGTGCCAGCAGCTTGAGGTCTACAGGGCAGAATGAAAAACTGTTTTTT
clone_size: NA
d_call: NA
v_call: TRBV5-6
j_call: TRBJ1-4

cdr3_aa: CASRFPEAFF
cdr3_nt: TGTGCAAGTCGCTTCCCTGAAGCTTTCTTT
clone_size: NA
d_call: NA
v_call: TRBV12-2
j_call: TRBJ1-1

cdr3_aa: CSFAGTAFSEQYF
cdr3_nt: TGCAGCTTTGCCGGGACAGCCTTCTCCGAGCAGTACTTC
clone_size: NA
d_call: TRBD1
v_call: TRBV29-1
j_call: TRBJ2-7

cdr3_aa: CSATPTGGVIF
cdr3_nt: TGCAGTGCCACCCCCACAGGGGGCGTCATCTTC
clone_size: NA
d_call: TRBD1
v_call: TRBV20-1
j_call: TRBJ2-1

cdr3_aa: CASSLLSGNTIYF
cdr3_nt: TGTGCCAGCAGCTTGCTCTCTGGAAACACCATATATTTT
clone_size: once
d_call: NA
v_call: TRBV7-9
j_call: TRBJ1-3

cdr3_aa: CASSYSILTRREKLFF
cdr3_nt: TGTGCCAGCAGTTACTCGATCCTAACAAGACGGGAAAAACTGTTTTTT
clone_size: NA
d_call: NA
v_call: TRBV6-5
j_call: TRBJ1-4

cdr3_aa: CASSLGPGTSVYNEQFF
cdr3_nt: TGTGCCAGCAGCTTAGGGCCGGGGACTAGCGTTTACAATGAGCAGTTCTTC
clone_size: NA
d_call: TRBD2
v_call: TRBV7-8
j_call: TRBJ2-1

cdr3_aa: CASSPRLSSYNSPLHF
cdr3_nt: TGTGCCAGCAGTCCCAGGTTAAGCTCCTATAATTCACCCCTCCACTTT
clone_size: NA
d_call: NA
v_call: TRBV27
j_call: TRBJ1-6

cdr3_aa: CASSKLAGQQNEQFF
cdr3_nt: TGTGCCAGCAGCAAGCTAGCGGGGCAACAGAATGAGCAGTTCTTC
clone_size: NA
d_call: TRBD2
v_call: TRBV7-9
j_call: TRBJ2-1